The 7 T cell receptor beta chains in this list originate from one sample, sequenced in a study of blood T cell repertoires in COVID-19 (dated by TCRdb to the early 2020s). The library was prepared using the immunoSEQ multiplex PCR assay. TCRdb retrieved this table from immuneACCESS and kept in-frame rearrangements only. Not all clones are present; in checked studies, unresolved V genes account for under half, and no reason is known for the remainder. A total of 150,000 to 200,000 clones appear in this sample, 80% to 90% of them only once. Jointly, the top ten make up around 1.4% of the sample. Sequenced material: peripheral blood. Source of these receptors: a woman in her fifties or sixties with acute or convalescent COVID-19.

There are a few counts of this clone. CDR3 sequence reads: CAISESFSGTSGTRPGELFF. The CDR3 DNA is TGTGCCATCAGTGAGTCCTTTTCCGGGACTAGCGGGACGCGGCCCGGGGAGCTGTTTTTT. The chain is built from TRBV10-3 and TRBJ2-2; 13 bases map to TRBD2. The V gene end was trimmed by 0 bases and the J gene end by 6 bases; junction bases not matched to a gene: 13. This CDR3 spans 20 amino acids. Germline-derived CDR1 and CDR2 are ENHRY and SYGVKD.

The V call is TRBV18, the J call TRBJ2-3; 8 bases match TRBD2. The length of the CDR3 is 14 residues. Germline CDR1 KGHSH, CDR2 LQKENI. V lost 3 bases to trimming and J lost 2 bases; unmatched junction nucleotides: 1. DNA for the CDR3: TGTGCCAGCTCACCGACTAGCGCCACAGATACGCAGTATTTT. Translating gives CASSPTSATDTQYF. The full variable domain, completed using reference TRBV18 and TRBJ2-3, is NAGVMQNPRHLVRRRGQEARLRCSPMKGHSHVYWYRQLPEEGLKFMVYLQKENIIDESGMPKERFSAEFPKEGPSILRIQQVVRGDSAAYFCASSPTSATDTQYFGPGTRLTVL.

The chain carries TRBV9 and TRBJ2-1; 7 nucleotides agree with TRBD1. The CDR3 extends over 13 amino acids. J was trimmed by 6 bases and V by 4 bases; bases with no gene match: 4. CDR1 is SGDLS, CDR2 YYNGEE, per germline. CDR3 in amino acids: CASSPGGVNEQFF. The CDR3 DNA reads TGTGCCAGCAGCCCAGGGGGAGTCAATGAGCAGTTCTTC.

The chain recombines TRBV19 with TRBJ2-7; D is unresolved. Deletions cut 1 base from V and 4 bases from J, with 8 bases between. The V gene's germline CDR1 is LNHDA and CDR2 SQIVND (reference sequence). CDR3 length equals 13 residues. The CDR3 DNA reads TGTGCCAGTAGTATAGCCGATACATACGAGCAGTACTTC. It encodes CASSIADTYEQYF.

J is TRBJ1-1 and V is TRBV14; D might be TRBD1 (5 bases). V was cut by 0 bases and J by 1 base, with 21 bases left in between. CDR3 size: 19 residues. The germline V gene has CDR1 SGHDN and CDR2 FVKESK. The CDR3 region has the DNA TGTGCCAGCAGCCAAGATGGCCTACTGGGGCCCTTAGGGAACACTGAAGCTTTCTTT. This translates into CASSQDGLLGPLGNTEAFF.

The chain employs TRBV30 and TRBJ1-1; 9 bases are a match to TRBD1. This CDR3 has 14 residues. Germline V gives CDR1 GTSNPN, CDR2 SVGIG (reference sequence). V was clipped by 3 bases and J by 5 bases; unmatched bases: 7. CDR3 region: CAWSPTGGVTEAFF. As DNA, the CDR3 is TGTGCCTGGAGCCCGACAGGGGGTGTTACTGAAGCTTTCTTT.

The chain links TRBV30 to TRBJ1-4; possible D gene TRBD1, 6 bases. V lost 4 bases, J lost 8 bases, and 11 bases lay in between. Germline V CDR1 and CDR2: GTSNPN, SVGIG (reference sequence). The CDR3 contains 12 residues. Here the CDR3 reads CAWNRVNEKLFF. Written as DNA, the CDR3 is TGTGCCTGGAACAGGGTAAACGAAAAACTGTTTTTT.